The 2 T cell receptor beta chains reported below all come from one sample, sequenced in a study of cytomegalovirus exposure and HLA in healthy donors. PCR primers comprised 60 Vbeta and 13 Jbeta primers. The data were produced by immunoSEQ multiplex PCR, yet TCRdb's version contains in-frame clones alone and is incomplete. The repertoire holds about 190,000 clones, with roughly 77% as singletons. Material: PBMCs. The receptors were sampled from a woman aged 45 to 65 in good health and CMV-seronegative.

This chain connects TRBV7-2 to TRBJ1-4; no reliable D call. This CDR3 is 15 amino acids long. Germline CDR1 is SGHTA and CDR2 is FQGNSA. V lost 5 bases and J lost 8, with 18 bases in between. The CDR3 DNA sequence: TGTGCCAGCAGCAAATTGGGAGGCCCGAGGGAAAAACTGTTTTTT. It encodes CASSKLGGPREKLFF.

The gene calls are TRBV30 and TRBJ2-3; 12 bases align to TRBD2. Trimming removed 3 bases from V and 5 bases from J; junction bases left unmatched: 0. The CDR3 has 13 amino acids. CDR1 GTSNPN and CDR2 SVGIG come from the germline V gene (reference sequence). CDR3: CAWRTSGGDTQYF. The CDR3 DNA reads TGTGCCTGGAGGACTAGCGGGGGAGATACGCAGTATTTT.